The source of this T cell receptor (beta chain) is a study of beta chain features in type 1 diabetes. This CDR3 comprises 12 residues. Germline CDR1 and CDR2: SQVTM and ANQGSEA. Between the trimmed V and J ends, which lost 6 bases and 0 bases, there was a span of 6 bases. The study reverse transcribed the entire isolated RNA, so it sequenced expressed TCRB transcripts. TCRdb keeps only in-frame clones here, not all; method: immunoSEQ multiplex PCR. The sample has more than 150,000 clones, 9% to 10% seen once; the top ten hold 2% to 3%. The sequence was collected from a woman aged 18-35 years in good health. The gene calls are TRBV29-1 and TRBJ2-1; a weak D match, TRBD2 (6 bases). The sample taken for sequencing was central memory CD4+ T cells from blood. The CDR3 coding sequence is TGCAGCGTGGGACTCTCCTACAATGAGCAGTTCTTC. Translated, it gives CSVGLSYNEQFF.